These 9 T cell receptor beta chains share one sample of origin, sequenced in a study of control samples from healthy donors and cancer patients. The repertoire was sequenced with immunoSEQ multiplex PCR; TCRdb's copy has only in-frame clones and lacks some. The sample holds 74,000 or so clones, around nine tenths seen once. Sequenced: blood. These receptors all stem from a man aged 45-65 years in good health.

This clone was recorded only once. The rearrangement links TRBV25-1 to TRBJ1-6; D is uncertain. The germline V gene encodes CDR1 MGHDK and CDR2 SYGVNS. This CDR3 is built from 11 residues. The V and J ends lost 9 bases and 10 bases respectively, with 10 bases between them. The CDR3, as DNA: TGTGCCAGTGGACCTTTCTCACCCCTCCACTTT. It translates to CASGPFSPLHF.

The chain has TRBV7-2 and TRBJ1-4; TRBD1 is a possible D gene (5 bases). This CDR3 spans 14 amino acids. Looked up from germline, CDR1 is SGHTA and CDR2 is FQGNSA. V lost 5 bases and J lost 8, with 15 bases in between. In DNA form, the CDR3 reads TGTGCCAGCAGCCCAGGGAGGGTAGGGGAAAAACTGTTTTTT. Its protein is CASSPGRVGEKLFF.

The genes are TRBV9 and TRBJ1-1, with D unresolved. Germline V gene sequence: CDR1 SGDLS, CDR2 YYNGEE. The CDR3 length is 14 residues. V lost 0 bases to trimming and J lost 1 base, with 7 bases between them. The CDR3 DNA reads TGTGCCAGCAGCGTAGGTTCACGGAACACTGAAGCTTTCTTT. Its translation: CASSVGSRNTEAFF. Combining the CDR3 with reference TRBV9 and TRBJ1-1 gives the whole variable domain DSGVTQTPKHLITATGQRVTLRCSPRSGDLSVYWYQQSLDQGLQFLIQYYNGEERAKGNILERFSAQQFPDLHSELNLSSLELGDSALYFCASSVGSRNTEAFFGQGTRLTVV.

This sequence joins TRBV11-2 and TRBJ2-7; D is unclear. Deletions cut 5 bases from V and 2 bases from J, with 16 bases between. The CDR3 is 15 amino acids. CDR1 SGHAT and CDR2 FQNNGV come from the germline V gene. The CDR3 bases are TGTGCCAGCAGCCCACCTGGGCAAAAGCCCTACGAGCAGTACTTC. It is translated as CASSPPGQKPYEQYF.

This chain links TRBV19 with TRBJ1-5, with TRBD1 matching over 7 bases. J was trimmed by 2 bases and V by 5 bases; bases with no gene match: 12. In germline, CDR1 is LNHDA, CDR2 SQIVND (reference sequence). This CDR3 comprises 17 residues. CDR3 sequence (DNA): TGTGCCAGTAGTCCTACGACAGGGTGGAACCGCAATCAGCCCCAGCATTTT. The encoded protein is CASSPTTGWNRNQPQHF.

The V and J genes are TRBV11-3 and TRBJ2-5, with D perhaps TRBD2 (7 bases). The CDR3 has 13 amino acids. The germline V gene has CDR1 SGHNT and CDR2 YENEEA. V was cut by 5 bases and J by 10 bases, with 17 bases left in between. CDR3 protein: CASSLGGLADQYF. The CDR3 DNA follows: TGTGCCAGCAGCCTTGGGGGCCTAGCGGACCAGTACTTC.

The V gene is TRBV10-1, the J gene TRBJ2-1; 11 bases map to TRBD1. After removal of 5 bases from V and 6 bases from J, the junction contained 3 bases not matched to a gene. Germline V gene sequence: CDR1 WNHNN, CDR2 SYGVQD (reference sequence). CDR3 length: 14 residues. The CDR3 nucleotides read TGCGCCAGCAGTCCCGGGACAGGGGGCAATGAGCAGTTCTTC. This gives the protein CASSPGTGGNEQFF.

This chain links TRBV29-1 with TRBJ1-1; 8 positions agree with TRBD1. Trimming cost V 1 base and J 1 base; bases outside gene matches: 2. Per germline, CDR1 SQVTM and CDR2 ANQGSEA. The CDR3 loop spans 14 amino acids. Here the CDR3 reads CSVEGGTGNTEAFF. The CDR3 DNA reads TGCAGCGTTGAAGGGGGGACAGGGAACACTGAAGCTTTCTTT.

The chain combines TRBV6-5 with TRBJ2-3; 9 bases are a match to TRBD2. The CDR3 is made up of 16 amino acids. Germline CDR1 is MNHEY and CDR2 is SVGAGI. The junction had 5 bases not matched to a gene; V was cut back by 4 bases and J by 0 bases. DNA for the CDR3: TGTGCCAGCAGTTCCCAGCGGGGGGTTAGCACAGATACGCAGTATTTT. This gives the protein CASSSQRGVSTDTQYF.